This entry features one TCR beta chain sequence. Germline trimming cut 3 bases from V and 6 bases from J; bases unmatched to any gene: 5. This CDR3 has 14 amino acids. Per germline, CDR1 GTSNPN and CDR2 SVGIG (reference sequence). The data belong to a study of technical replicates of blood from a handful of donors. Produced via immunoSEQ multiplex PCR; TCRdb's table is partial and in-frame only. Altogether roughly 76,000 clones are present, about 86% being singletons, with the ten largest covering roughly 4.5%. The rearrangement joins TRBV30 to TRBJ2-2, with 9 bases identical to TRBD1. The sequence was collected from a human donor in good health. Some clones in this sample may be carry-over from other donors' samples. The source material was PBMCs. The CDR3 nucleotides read TGTGCCTGGAGACAGGGGGCGCGGGCCGGGGAGCTGTTTTTT. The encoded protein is CAWRQGARAGELFF.